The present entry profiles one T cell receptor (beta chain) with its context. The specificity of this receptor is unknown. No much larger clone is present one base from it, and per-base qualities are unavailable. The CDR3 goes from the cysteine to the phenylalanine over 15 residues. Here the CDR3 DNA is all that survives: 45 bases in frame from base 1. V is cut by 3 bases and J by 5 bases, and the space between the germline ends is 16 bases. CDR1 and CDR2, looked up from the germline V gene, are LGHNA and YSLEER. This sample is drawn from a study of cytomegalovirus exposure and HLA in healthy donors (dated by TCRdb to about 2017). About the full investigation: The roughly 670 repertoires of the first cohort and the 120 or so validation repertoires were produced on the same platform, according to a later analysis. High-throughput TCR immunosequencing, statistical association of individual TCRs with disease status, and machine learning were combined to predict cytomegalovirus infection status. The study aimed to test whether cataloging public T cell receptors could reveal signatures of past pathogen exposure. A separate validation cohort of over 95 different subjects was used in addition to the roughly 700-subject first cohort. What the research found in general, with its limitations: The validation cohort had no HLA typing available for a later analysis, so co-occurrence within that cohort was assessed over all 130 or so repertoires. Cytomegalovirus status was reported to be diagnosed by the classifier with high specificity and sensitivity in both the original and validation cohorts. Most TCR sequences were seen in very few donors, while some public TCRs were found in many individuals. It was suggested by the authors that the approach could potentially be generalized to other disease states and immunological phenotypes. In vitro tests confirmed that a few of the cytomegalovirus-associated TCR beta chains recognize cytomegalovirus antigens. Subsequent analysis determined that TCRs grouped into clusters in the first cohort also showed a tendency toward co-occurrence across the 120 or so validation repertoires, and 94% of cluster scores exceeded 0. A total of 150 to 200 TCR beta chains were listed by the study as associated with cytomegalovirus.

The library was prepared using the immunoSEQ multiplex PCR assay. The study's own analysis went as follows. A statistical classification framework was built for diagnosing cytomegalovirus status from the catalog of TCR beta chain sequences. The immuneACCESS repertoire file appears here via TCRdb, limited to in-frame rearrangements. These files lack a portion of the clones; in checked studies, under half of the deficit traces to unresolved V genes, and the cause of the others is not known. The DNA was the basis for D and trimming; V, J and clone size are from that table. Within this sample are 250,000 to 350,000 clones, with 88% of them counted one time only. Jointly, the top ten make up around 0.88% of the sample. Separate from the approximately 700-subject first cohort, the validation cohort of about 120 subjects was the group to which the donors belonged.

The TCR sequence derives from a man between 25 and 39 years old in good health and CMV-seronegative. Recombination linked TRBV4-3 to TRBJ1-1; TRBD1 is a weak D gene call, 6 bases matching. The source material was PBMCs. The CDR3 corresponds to CASSQEHRVRTEAFF. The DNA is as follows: TGCGCCAGCAGCCAGGAGCACAGGGTCCGTACTGAAGCTTTCTTT.